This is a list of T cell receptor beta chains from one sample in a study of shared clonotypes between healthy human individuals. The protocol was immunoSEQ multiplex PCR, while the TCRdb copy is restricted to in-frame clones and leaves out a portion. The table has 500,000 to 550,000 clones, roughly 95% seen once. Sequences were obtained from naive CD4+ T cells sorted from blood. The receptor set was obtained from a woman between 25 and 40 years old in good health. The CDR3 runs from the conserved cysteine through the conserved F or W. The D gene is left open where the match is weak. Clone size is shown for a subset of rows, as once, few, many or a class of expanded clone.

CAWSSGRLYEQYF TGTGCCTGGAGTTCCGGGAGACTCTACGAGCAGTACTTC NA NA TRBJ2-7 TRBV30
CASSSSGLAGAQYF TGTGCCAGCAGCTCCTCTGGACTAGCGGGGGCGCAGTACTTC NA TRBD2 TRBJ2-7 TRBV11-1
CASSPLGGGFTDTQYF TGTGCCAGCAGCCCTCTGGGGGGAGGCTTCACAGATACGCAGTATTTT NA NA TRBJ2-3 TRBV7-6
CASSPGHLFSGNTIYF TGTGCCAGCAGCCCAGGACATCTGTTCTCTGGAAACACCATATATTTT NA NA TRBJ1-3 TRBV7-2
CASSPTGTAGELFF TGTGCCAGCAGTCCCACCGGGACAGCCGGGGAGCTGTTTTTT NA TRBD1 TRBJ2-2 TRBV28
CASITANQPQHF TGTGCCAGTATTACCGCAAATCAGCCCCAGCATTTT few NA TRBJ1-5 TRBV28
CASSPVTGGQETQYF TGTGCCAGCTCCCCGGTGACAGGGGGCCAAGAGACCCAGTACTTC NA TRBD1 TRBJ2-5 TRBV18
CASSTGMDIQYF TGTGCCAGCAGCACAGGGATGGACATTCAGTACTTC NA NA TRBJ2-4 TRBV6-1
CASSLPQLAGLYNEQFF TGCGCCAGCAGCTTACCGCAACTAGCGGGATTATACAATGAGCAGTTCTTC once TRBD2 TRBJ2-1 TRBV5-1
CASSLSGANVLTF TGTGCCAGCAGCTTATCTGGGGCCAACGTCCTGACTTTC few NA TRBJ2-6 TRBV28
CATWTSDFTDTQYF TGTGCCACTTGGACTAGCGACTTCACAGATACGCAGTATTTT NA TRBD2 TRBJ2-3 TRBV6-5
CASSQDGGRGDTQYF TGCGCCAGCAGCCAAGATGGCGGGAGAGGAGATACGCAGTATTTT NA TRBD2 TRBJ2-3 TRBV4-1
CASGLKGRALGDTQYF TGTGCTAGTGGTTTGAAGGGTCGAGCGTTAGGGGATACGCAGTATTTT once NA TRBJ2-3 TRBV12-5
CASSPPSNEQYF TGTGCCAGCTCACCCCCCTCCAACGAGCAGTACTTC NA NA TRBJ2-7 TRBV18
CASSLETRVSGANVLTF TGTGCCAGCAGCTTAGAGACAAGGGTATCTGGGGCCAACGTCCTGACTTTC NA NA TRBJ2-6 TRBV7-8
CASSLEVQETQYF TGCGCCAGCAGCTTGGAAGTCCAAGAGACCCAGTACTTC NA NA TRBJ2-5 TRBV5-1
CASSSRNLGYEQYF TGTGCCAGCAGTTCCCGGAACCTAGGCTACGAGCAGTACTTC NA NA TRBJ2-7 TRBV28
CASSSAGSQPQHF TGTGCCAGCAGCTCCGCAGGGTCTCAGCCCCAGCATTTT NA NA TRBJ1-5 TRBV7-9
CASSLLAGEKGTQYF TGTGCCAGCAGTTTATTAGCAGGGGAGAAGGGGACCCAGTACTTC NA NA TRBJ2-5 TRBV28
CASSPQGSGANVLTF TGTGCCAGCAGTCCTCAGGGCTCTGGGGCCAACGTCCTGACTTTC NA NA TRBJ2-6 TRBV2
CSASGGNGYTF TGCAGTGCTAGTGGGGGGAATGGCTACACCTTC NA NA TRBJ1-2 TRBV20-1
CASSLVAGRLTNQPQHF TGTGCCAGCAGCTTAGTAGCGGGACGGCTAACGAATCAGCCCCAGCATTTT NA NA TRBJ1-5 TRBV7-6
CASRKDRGPNQPQHF TGTGCCAGCAGGAAAGACAGGGGGCCCAATCAGCCCCAGCATTTT NA TRBD1 TRBJ1-5 TRBV6-1
CASIPGSGGTDTQYF TGTGCCAGCATTCCGGGCAGCGGAGGCACAGATACGCAGTATTTT once NA TRBJ2-3 TRBV2
CASSVTGVGELFF TGTGCCAGCAGCGTAACAGGGGTCGGGGAGCTGTTTTTT NA TRBD1 TRBJ2-2 TRBV7-3